These 30 T cell receptor beta chains came from one sample sequenced in a study of PD-1 and CTLA-4 blockade in melanoma. Clones were sequenced by immunoSEQ multiplex PCR, and TCRdb holds only the in-frame ones, with some missing. The sample contains 25,000 to 35,000 clones, 75% to 95% of which appear only once. The specimen comprised CD8+ T cells from peripheral blood, sampled from a patient given anti-PD-1 treatment. These receptor sequences come from a human donor with melanoma.

The chain is built from TRBV7-9 and TRBJ1-1; 7 positions agree with TRBD1. This CDR3 has 17 amino acids. Germline CDR1 and CDR2: SEHNR and FQNEAQ (reference sequence). V was clipped by 4 bases and J by 1 base; unmatched bases: 12. Here the CDR3 DNA reads TGTGCCAGCAGCTCCCAGGGGGGCAGGGCCAAGAACACTGAAGCTTTCTTT. Protein sequence: CASSSQGGRAKNTEAFF.

V usage is TRBV6-2 or TRBV6-3 and J usage is TRBJ2-7; no reliable D call. CDR3 length: 14 amino acids. CDR1 is MNHEY and CDR2 is SVGEGT in the germline V gene. V was pared by 2 bases and J by 1 base, with 9 bases between. Here the CDR3 DNA reads TGTGCCAGCAGTTACCGCGAGGCTTCCTACGAGCAGTACTTC. Protein product: CASSYREASYEQYF.

V usage is TRBV10-2 and J usage is TRBJ1-6; no reliable D call. CDR3 length: 12 amino acids. V was pared by 4 bases and J by 14 bases, with 12 bases between. Germline CDR1 reads WSHSY; CDR2 reads SAAADI. CDR3 sequence reads: CASSGSLGTLHF. The CDR3 DNA follows: TGCGCCAGCAGTGGGAGTTTGGGGACCCTCCACTTT.

The V call is TRBV2, the J call TRBJ2-7, with 9 bases fitting TRBD2. The length of the CDR3 is 13 residues. From germline, CDR1 is SNHLY and CDR2 FYNNEI. With 6 bases clipped from V and 6 bases from J, the junction kept 6 bases outside the gene matches. The CDR3 DNA sequence: TGTGCCAGCAGGGATAGCGGGAGCTCCGAGCAGTACTTC. Protein: CASRDSGSSEQYF. The entire variable domain, with the rest obtained from reference TRBV2 and TRBJ2-7, is as follows: EPEVTQTPSHQVTQMGQEVILRCVPISNHLYFYWYRQILGQKVEFLVSFYNNEISEKSEIFDDQFSVERPDGSNFTLKIRSTKLEDSAMYFCASRDSGSSEQYFGPGTRLTVT.

The CDR3 DNA follows: TGTGCCAGCAGCTTAGGCAGCAATCAGCCCCAGCATTTT. Translating it yields CASSLGSNQPQHF. The chain recombines TRBV11-2 with TRBJ1-5; D unclear. The CDR3 contains 13 residues. The germline V and J ends were trimmed by 1 base and 1 base, with 2 bases remaining between them. Germline V lookup: CDR1 SGHAT, CDR2 FQNNGV.

V usage is TRBV6-5 and J usage is TRBJ2-7; TRBD1 matches 7 bases. CDR1 is MNHEY, CDR2 SVGAGI, per germline. The ends lost 2 bases at V and 3 bases at J; junction bases unmatched: 7. CDR3 size: 15 residues. CDR3 sequence: CASSYGTEIFYEQYF. CDR3 in DNA: TGTGCCAGCAGTTACGGGACAGAAATCTTCTACGAGCAGTACTTC.

This chain links TRBV7-9 with TRBJ1-1; D call uncertain. With 5 bases removed from V and 0 bases from J, the gap between germline ends came to 7 bases. The length of the CDR3 is 13 residues. The germline V gene has CDR1 SEHNR and CDR2 FQNEAQ (reference sequence). CDR3 sequence: CASSVDMNTEAFF. The CDR3 DNA is TGTGCCAGCAGCGTAGACATGAACACTGAAGCTTTCTTT.

This clone was counted once. V and J are TRBV29-1 and TRBJ2-7, with D unclear. Trimming removed 1 base from V and 3 bases from J, with 7 bases in between. The CDR3 runs 12 residues. Germline V gives CDR1 SQVTM, CDR2 ANQGSEA. CDR3 amino acids: CSVEVPGYEQYF. CDR3 coding DNA: TGCAGCGTTGAAGTCCCCGGCTACGAGCAGTACTTC.

The chain links TRBV5-4 to TRBJ2-7; the match to TRBD1 covers 8 bases. J lost 3 bases, V lost 9 bases, and 8 bases had no gene match. Germline V gene data show CDR1 as SGHNT and CDR2 as YYREEE (reference sequence). The CDR3 runs to 13 residues. The CDR3 nucleotides are TGTGCCATCCGGGGACAGGCCGACTACGAGCAGTACTTC. Translated: CAIRGQADYEQYF.

V gene TRBV28 combines with J gene TRBJ1-6; possibly TRBD1 for D (6 bases). The CDR3 runs to 13 residues. Germline CDR1 MDHEN, CDR2 SYDVKM. V was clipped by 6 bases and J by 7 bases, with 10 bases between them. The CDR3 nucleotides are TGTGCCAGCAGCATAACAGGGAATTCACCCCTCCACTTT. This translates into CASSITGNSPLHF.

The chain carries TRBV19 and TRBJ1-1, with D possibly matching TRBD1 (5 bases). The CDR3 is 12 amino acids. Trimming took off 2 bases at V and 4 bases at J, with 5 bases between the two ends. Germline loops: CDR1 LNHDA, CDR2 SQIVND (reference sequence). The CDR3 loop is CASSITGTEAFF. The CDR3 DNA sequence: TGTGCCAGTAGTATAACAGGCACTGAAGCTTTCTTT.

This chain connects TRBV7-2 to TRBJ1-5; D unclear. V was cut by 2 bases and J by 1 base, with 9 bases left in between. Germline values: CDR1 SGHTA, CDR2 FQGNSA. The CDR3 is 15 amino acids. CDR3 amino acids: CASSLNQDSNQPQHF. The DNA of the CDR3 is TGTGCCAGCAGCTTAAACCAGGACAGCAATCAGCCCCAGCATTTT. The full variable domain, rest sourced from reference TRBV7-2 and TRBJ1-5, is GAGVSQSPSNKVTEKGKDVELRCDPISGHTALYWYRQSLGQGLEFLIYFQGNSAPDKSGLPSDRFSAERTGGSVSTLTIQRTQQEDSAVYLCASSLNQDSNQPQHFGDGTRLSIL.

This rearrangement joins TRBV27 to TRBJ2-1; D is uncertain. The CDR3 has 13 residues. From germline, CDR1 is MNHEY and CDR2 SMNVEV (reference sequence). V gave up 0 bases and J gave up 6 bases, with 6 bases separating them. In nucleotides, the CDR3 is TGTGCCAGCAGTTTATCAGCCGTCAATGAGCAGTTCTTC. Its translation: CASSLSAVNEQFF.

V is TRBV19 and J is TRBJ1-2, with D maybe TRBD1 (6 bases). V was clipped by 6 bases and J by 3 bases, with 14 bases between them. Germline V gene lookup returns CDR1 LNHDA and CDR2 SQIVND (reference sequence). This CDR3 has 14 residues. CDR3 DNA: TGTGCCAGTAGCACCCAGGGGAGCGACTATGGCTACACCTTC. Translated, it gives CASSTQGSDYGYTF.

The chain uses TRBV30 and TRBJ1-1; the match to TRBD1 covers 7 bases. Unmatched junction bases numbered 7, after V lost 3 bases and J lost 3 bases. CDR3 size: 14 residues. Germline CDR1 and CDR2: GTSNPN and SVGIG (reference sequence). The CDR3 DNA reads as TGTGCCTGGAGGGAACAGGGGTGGGACACTGAAGCTTTCTTT. Protein: CAWREQGWDTEAFF.

The rearrangement links TRBV25-1 to TRBJ1-4, with D perhaps TRBD1 (6 bases). The V gene lost 8 bases and the J gene lost 11 bases, with 21 bases spanning the gap. CDR3 size: 14 residues. Per germline, CDR1 MGHDK and CDR2 SYGVNS. CDR3 loop: CASLQQGLAWKLFF. The CDR3 coding sequence is TGTGCCAGCCTTCAACAGGGACTGGCTTGGAAACTGTTTTTT.

The chain joins TRBV19 to TRBJ2-3; TRBD1 matches 7 bases. Trimming cost V 4 bases and J 0 bases; bases outside gene matches: 7. The CDR3 runs 16 residues. The V gene's germline CDR1 is LNHDA and CDR2 SQIVND (reference sequence). The CDR3 DNA is TGTGCCAGTAGTAGGGGGACAGCCTCTAGCACAGATACGCAGTATTTT. Translated, it gives CASSRGTASSTDTQYF.

This chain joins TRBV6-4 and TRBJ1-1, with D possibly matching TRBD1 (5 bases). Germline values: CDR1 MRHNA, CDR2 SNTAGT. V was pared by 4 bases and J by 5 bases, with 17 bases between. This CDR3 spans 15 amino acids. The CDR3 DNA sequence: TGTGCCAGCAGTGTGTACCCCTCCGGGGGGACTGAAGCTTTCTTT. Translating it yields CASSVYPSGGTEAFF.

Only one count was recorded for this clone. The chain recombines TRBV4-1 with TRBJ2-7; TRBD2 might be the D (6 bases). Trimming pared 0 bases from V and 1 base from J, leaving 13 bases between. CDR3 length: 16 amino acids. CDR1 is MGHRA, CDR2 YSYEKL, per germline. The CDR3 DNA follows: TGCGCCAGCAGCCAAGAGATGTGGGGGGTGTCCTACGAGCAGTACTTC. Amino acids: CASSQEMWGVSYEQYF.

This CDR3 reads CASSFQGFTDTQYF. The CDR3 nucleotides read TGTGCCAGCAGTTTCCAGGGGTTCACAGATACGCAGTATTTT. The rearrangement uses TRBV27 and TRBJ2-3, with a weak D call TRBD1 (6 bases). V lost 3 bases, J lost 2 bases, and 9 bases lay in between. Germline lookup yields CDR1 MNHEY and CDR2 SMNVEV (reference sequence). CDR3 length: 14 residues.

The CDR3 bases are TGTGCCAGCACCCTACCCGATACAGATACGCAGTATTTT. Protein product: CASTLPDTDTQYF. The J gene is TRBJ2-3, the V gene TRBV5-4; D unresolved. The germline CDR1 and CDR2 sequences are SGHNT and YYREEE (reference sequence). With 6 bases removed from V and 3 bases from J, the gap between germline ends came to 11 bases. This CDR3 comprises 13 residues. Filled out from reference TRBV5-4 and TRBJ2-3, the complete variable domain reads ETGVTQSPTHLIKTRGQQVTLRCSSQSGHNTVSWYQQALGQGPQFIFQYYREEENGRGNFPPRFSGLQFPNYSSELNVNALELDDSALYLCASTLPDTDTQYFGPGTRLTVL.

The chain carries TRBV5-1 and TRBJ2-7; D call uncertain. V lost 0 bases to trimming and J lost 6 bases, with 7 bases between them. Per germline, CDR1 SGHRS and CDR2 YFSETQ. This CDR3 has 12 residues. DNA for the CDR3: TGCGCCAGCAGCTTGGAAGCAACCGAGCAGTACTTC. Protein: CASSLEATEQYF.

This clone occurred once. The rearrangement uses TRBV13 and TRBJ1-2; TRBD1 agrees at 8 bases. Trimming cost V 0 bases and J 1 base; bases outside gene matches: 10. From germline, CDR1 is PRHDT and CDR2 FYEKMQ (reference sequence). The length of the CDR3 is 18 residues. DNA of the CDR3: TGTGCCAGCAGCTTAGGACCCGGGACAGGCGAGCTTAACTATGGCTACACCTTC. Its protein is CASSLGPGTGELNYGYTF.

V usage is TRBV6-5 and J usage is TRBJ1-1; D unclear. The CDR3 consists of 12 residues. Germline CDR1 reads MNHEY; CDR2 reads SVGAGI. V was trimmed by 6 bases and J by 1 base, leaving 6 bases between them. In DNA, the CDR3 is TGTGCCAGCAGCCGGGGGAACACTGAAGCTTTCTTT. Translation gives CASSRGNTEAFF.

This chain links TRBV7-3 with TRBJ2-5; TRBD1 agrees at 7 bases. The CDR3 has 13 amino acids. The J segment lost 2 bases and the V segment lost 5 bases, leaving 2 bases of the junction unmatched. Germline V gives CDR1 SGHTA, CDR2 FQGTGA. CDR3 sequence reads: CASSPGQQETQYF. The DNA for the CDR3 is TGTGCCAGCAGCCCGGGACAGCAAGAGACCCAGTACTTC. Based on the CDR3 plus reference TRBV7-3 and TRBJ2-5, the full variable domain is GAGVSQTPSNKVTEKGKYVELRCDPISGHTALYWYRQSLGQGPEFLIYFQGTGAADDSGLPNDRFFAVRPEGSVSTLKIQRTERGDSAVYLCASSPGQQETQYFGPGTRLLVL.

The chain has TRBV7-3 and TRBJ2-5, with D hard to call. This CDR3 has 15 residues. Looked up from germline, CDR1 is SGHTA and CDR2 is FQGTGA. The germline V and J ends were trimmed by 0 bases and 4 bases, with 12 bases remaining between them. The CDR3: CASSLTAQTRETQYF. CDR3 DNA: TGTGCCAGCAGCTTAACTGCCCAAACTCGAGAGACCCAGTACTTC.

V usage is TRBV5-1 and J usage is TRBJ1-6; 10 bases align to TRBD1. The CDR3 runs to 14 residues. Germline V gene lookup returns CDR1 SGHRS and CDR2 YFSETQ. Trimming at V came to 3 bases and at J to 8 bases, leaving 2 bases not matched to a gene. The CDR3 reads CASSSGTGDSPLHF. The CDR3, as DNA: TGCGCCAGCAGCTCCGGGACAGGGGATTCACCCCTCCACTTT. Full variable domain (missing parts from reference TRBV5-1 and TRBJ1-6): KAGVTQTPRYLIKTRGQQVTLSCSPISGHRSVSWYQQTPGQGLQFLFEYFSETQRNKGNFPGRFSGRQFSNSRSEMNVSTLELGDSALYLCASSSGTGDSPLHFGNGTRLTVT.

J is TRBJ1-1 and V is TRBV7-9; D unclear. This CDR3 region has 15 residues. CDR1 is SEHNR, CDR2 FQNEAQ, per germline (reference sequence). Trimming pared 5 bases from V and 0 bases from J, leaving 13 bases between. The CDR3 DNA follows: TGTGCCAGCAGCCCTCGGCAGGAAATGAACACTGAAGCTTTCTTT. Translation gives CASSPRQEMNTEAFF.

The chain combines TRBV19 with TRBJ2-1, with D maybe TRBD2 (5 bases). CDR3 length equals 17 residues. The germline V gene has CDR1 LNHDA and CDR2 SQIVND (reference sequence). V lost 3 bases, J lost 0 bases, and 15 bases lay in between. CDR3: CASSIPPRTSSYNEQFF. The CDR3 DNA reads TGTGCCAGTAGTATCCCCCCGCGAACTAGCTCCTACAATGAGCAGTTCTTC.

This clone was counted a single time. The chain has TRBV27 and TRBJ2-7; tentative D call: TRBD2 (5 bases). This CDR3 is built from 16 residues. Germline CDR1 is MNHEY and CDR2 is SMNVEV (reference sequence). Trimming removed 6 bases at V and 3 bases at J, with 21 bases between. This CDR3 is CASRQSGLLPFYEQYF. For the CDR3, the DNA is TGTGCCAGCAGGCAGTCTGGACTTTTGCCATTCTACGAGCAGTACTTC.